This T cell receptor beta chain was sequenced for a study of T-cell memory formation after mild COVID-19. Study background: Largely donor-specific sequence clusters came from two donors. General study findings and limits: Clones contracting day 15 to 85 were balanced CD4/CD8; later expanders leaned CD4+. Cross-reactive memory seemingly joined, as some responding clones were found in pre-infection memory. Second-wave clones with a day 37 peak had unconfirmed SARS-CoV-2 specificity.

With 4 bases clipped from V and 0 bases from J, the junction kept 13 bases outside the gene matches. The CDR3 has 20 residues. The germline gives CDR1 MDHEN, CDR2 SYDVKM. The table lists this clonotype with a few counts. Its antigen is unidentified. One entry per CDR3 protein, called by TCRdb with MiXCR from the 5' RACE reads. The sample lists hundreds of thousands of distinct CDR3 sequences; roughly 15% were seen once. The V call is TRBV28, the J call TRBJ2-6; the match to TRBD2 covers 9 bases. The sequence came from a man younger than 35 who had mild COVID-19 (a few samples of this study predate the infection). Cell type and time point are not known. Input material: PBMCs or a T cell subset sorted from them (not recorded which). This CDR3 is CASSWGVKLAGSSGANVLTF. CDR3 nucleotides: TGTGCCAGCAGTTGGGGGGTGAAGCTAGCGGGGTCCTCTGGGGCCAACGTCCTGACTTTC.